The T cell receptor (beta chain) under discussion was sequenced for a study of blood T cell repertoires in COVID-19 (dated by TCRdb to about 2020). A note on the overall study: The collaborator samples originated in the United States, Italy and Spain and spanned the acute and convalescent phases of COVID-19. The prospective study material was composed of cDNA or gDNA derived from T cells, B-cell-depleted T cells, or PBMCs. Subjects who had been exposed to COVID-19, were actively infected with it, or had recovered from it provided the deeply sampled blood TCRbeta repertoires that made up the dataset. The repertoires were released in a freely available public database intended as a resource for research on the immune response to SARS-CoV-2. Samples came from the ongoing ImmuneRACE study (first 160 participants) plus 1,254 subjects from 6 global collaborators. A de-identified subject ID, COVID-19 status, age in years and sex were almost always included in the sample metadata. Where available, HLA class I and class II types were obtained from metadata supplied by the sample provider rather than from assay-based typing.

Turning to this clone: Its antigen is still unknown. No base quality information exists; no much larger clone differs at one position.

Overall study results and their limits: The amount of clinical and demographic metadata varied by source and participant and was provided uncurated.

In the prospective study, participants were about 18 to 95 years old, resided in around 25 geographic areas of the United States, and were enrolled through a virtual design. To assign participants to cohorts, the prospective study relied on clinical history that participants themselves reported in a screening survey and a study questionnaire. Recovered participants in ImmuneRACE Cohort 3 were defined by two consecutive negative NP/OP PCR tests, clearance by a healthcare professional, or resolution of symptoms. In the prospective study, mobile phlebotomists collected whole blood, serum and a nasopharyngeal or oropharyngeal swab from each participant. Additional blood draws and questionnaires over an approximately 2-month period could optionally be provided by prospective study participants. Before DNA extraction, blood samples from the prospective study were shipped at room temperature or frozen.

The cysteine opens and the phenylalanine closes a CDR3 of 16 amino acids. The retained sequence is limited to the CDR3, 48 bases, with the frame set at the first base. After removal of 0 bases from V and 4 bases from J, the junction retains 8 bases not matched to a gene. Based on the germline V gene, the CDR1 and CDR2 sequences are SGDLS and YYNGEE. The immunoSEQ Assay, a bias-controlled multiplex PCR, was used to amplify TCRbeta CDR3 regions from genomic DNA. In the authors' own workflow: Nucleated cell counts per sample were estimated from amplification of reference gene primers within the assay. Sequence reads were collapsed and filtered to measure the absolute abundance of every unique TCRbeta CDR3 rearrangement. For each sample, productive Simpson clonality was calculated as the square root of Simpson's diversity index over productive rearrangements. The table comes from immuneACCESS by way of TCRdb, which keeps in-frame sequences with V and J called. Part of the clones is missing from these tables; in studies checked, under half for an unresolved V gene and the rest for unknown reasons. The V and J calls and clone size come from that table; D and trimming were worked out from the DNA. This sample holds about 230,000 clones; 85% to 90% were observed only once. The ten largest clones represent roughly 16% of the sample.

The receptor comes from a man aged 18 to 35 who had recovered from COVID-19. Sequenced sample: PBMCs or T cells enriched from blood (not recorded which). The sequence joins TRBV9 to TRBJ2-5; TRBD1 agrees with 8 junctional bases. The CDR3 protein is CASSVAPTGGRETQYF. At the DNA level, the sequence is TGTGCCAGCAGCGTAGCCCCCACAGGGGGTCGAGAGACCCAGTACTTC.